The 19 T cell receptor beta chains in this list originate from one sample, sequenced in a study of T cell responses to AZD1222 COVID-19 vaccine. Profiled with immunoSEQ multiplex PCR; TCRdb holds only in-frame clones, not every one. This sample has over 100,000 clones; about 85% occur once, and the top ten carry approximately 2.5%. The source was peripheral blood, collected 28 days after the second AZD1222 dose. These receptors were obtained from an adult who received the AZD1222 COVID-19 vaccine.

The V and J genes are TRBV6-5 and TRBJ1-5; 12 bases match TRBD1. The CDR3 has 15 residues. Germline V lookup: CDR1 MNHEY, CDR2 SVGAGI. The V and J ends lost 6 bases and 6 bases, in that order; junction bases with no gene match: 6. In DNA, the CDR3 is TGTGCCAGCAGGGGACAGGGGGCGGTCGTTCAGCCCCAGCATTTT. It specifies CASRGQGAVVQPQHF.

CDR3 sequence: CAWTWDSSYNSPLHF. The DNA of the CDR3 is TGTGCCTGGACCTGGGACAGCTCCTATAATTCACCCCTCCACTTT. The gene calls are TRBV30 and TRBJ1-6; TRBD1 matches 7 bases. Germline V gene sequence: CDR1 GTSNPN, CDR2 SVGIG (reference sequence). The CDR3 length is 15 residues. Losses at the gene ends were 4 bases for V and 0 bases for J; bases not matched to a gene: 3.

This chain connects TRBV9 to TRBJ1-2, with D uncertain. Germline lookup yields CDR1 SGDLS and CDR2 YYNGEE. V gave up 1 base and J gave up 6 bases, with 13 bases separating them. CDR3 length equals 14 residues. CDR3 sequence: CASSVSPHFDGYTF. The CDR3 DNA is TGTGCCAGCAGCGTATCCCCTCATTTCGATGGCTACACCTTC.

This chain uses TRBV7-2 with TRBJ1-1; 7 nucleotides line up with TRBD1. V trimming: 3 bases; J trimming: 5 bases; junction bases outside the gene matches: 9. This CDR3 is 15 amino acids long. Per germline, CDR1 SGHTA and CDR2 FQGNSA. The chain's CDR3 is CASSFRTGVGTEAFF. The CDR3 DNA sequence: TGTGCCAGCAGCTTTAGAACAGGGGTTGGGACTGAAGCTTTCTTT.

V gene TRBV28 combines with J gene TRBJ1-2, with D unresolved. The length of the CDR3 is 11 residues. V was cut by 10 bases and J by 2 bases, with 8 bases left in between. The germline gives CDR1 MDHEN, CDR2 SYDVKM. For the CDR3, the DNA is TGTGCCACTGCACCCAACTATGGCTACACCTTC. This sequence encodes CATAPNYGYTF.

CDR3 DNA sequence: TGCGCCAGCAGCTCTCTGGGACAGGGGGACGGAGAGACCCAGTACTTC. Its translation: CASSSLGQGDGETQYF. The rearrangement joins TRBV5-1 to TRBJ2-5; 11 nucleotides match TRBD1. The ends lost 3 bases at V and 4 bases at J; junction bases unmatched: 8. In germline, CDR1 is SGHRS, CDR2 YFSETQ. The CDR3 covers 16 residues.

This clone was seen a single time. The chain is built from TRBV7-9 and TRBJ1-2, with no clear D. V was cut by 5 bases and J by 12 bases, with 22 bases left in between. The CDR3 has 14 residues. Per the germline V gene, CDR1 is SEHNR and CDR2 is FQNEAQ (reference sequence). The CDR3 protein is CASSNPMRPYDNTF. The CDR3 bases are TGTGCCAGCAGCAATCCCATGCGGCCCTACGATAACACCTTC.

The chain couples TRBV10-3 to TRBJ2-2, with 11 bases matching TRBD1. CDR1 and CDR2 from the germline V gene are ENHRY and SYGVKD. V was clipped by 6 bases and J by 3 bases; unmatched bases: 3. The CDR3 is made up of 15 amino acids. CDR3 protein: CAIRPGQGDTGELFF. The CDR3 DNA follows: TGTGCCATCAGGCCGGGACAGGGGGACACCGGGGAGCTGTTTTTT.

The chain couples TRBV2 to TRBJ2-7; D possibly corresponds to TRBD2 (6 bases). The CDR3 is 15 residues long. In germline, CDR1 is SNHLY, CDR2 FYNNEI. The V end lost 5 bases, the J end lost 2 bases, and 16 bases lay between the germline ends. CDR3 bases: TGTGCCAGCAGTTCCCCAGCGCCGGGGGCCTACGAGCAGTACTTC. Translated, it gives CASSSPAPGAYEQYF. The whole variable domain, filled in from reference TRBV2 and TRBJ2-7, reads EPEVTQTPSHQVTQMGQEVILRCVPISNHLYFYWYRQILGQKVEFLVSFYNNEISEKSEIFDDQFSVERPDGSNFTLKIRSTKLEDSAMYFCASSSPAPGAYEQYFGPGTRLTVT.

The chain couples TRBV19 to TRBJ1-6; D ambiguous. Germline V gene data show CDR1 as LNHDA and CDR2 as SQIVND (reference sequence). The CDR3 is 15 amino acids. Trimming took 3 bases from V and 1 from J, leaving 7 bases between them. This CDR3 reads CASSIGSSYNSPLHF. CDR3 coding DNA: TGTGCCAGTAGTATTGGGTCGTCCTATAATTCACCCCTCCACTTT.

The chain links TRBV18 to TRBJ1-1; D is uncertain. This CDR3 region has 14 residues. The V gene's germline CDR1 is KGHSH and CDR2 LQKENI. V gave up 3 bases and J gave up 7 bases, with 15 bases separating them. CDR3 bases: TGTGCCAGCTCACCGAGTACAACACGGTTTGAAGCTTTCTTT. Translation: CASSPSTTRFEAFF.

This clone was observed once. The V gene is TRBV19, the J gene TRBJ2-1; 9 bases are a match to TRBD2. The CDR3 is made up of 15 amino acids. The junction had 6 bases not matched to a gene; V was cut back by 8 bases and J by 1 base. Germline V gene sequence: CDR1 LNHDA, CDR2 SQIVND (reference sequence). The CDR3 coding sequence is TGTGCCAGTGGTGAGCGGGGGGTGTCCTACAATGAGCAGTTCTTC. It is translated as CASGERGVSYNEQFF.

The V and J genes are TRBV7-9 and TRBJ1-2, with unresolved D. CDR3 length: 12 residues. Germline values: CDR1 SEHNR, CDR2 FQNEAQ (reference sequence). The V end was cut by 5 bases, the J end by 8 bases, with 12 bases between. The chain's CDR3 is CASSRTREGYTF. The CDR3 bases are TGTGCCAGCAGCCGGACCCGAGAGGGCTACACCTTC.

This clone has just one count. The chain employs TRBV15 and TRBJ1-2, with unresolved D. V lost 0 bases and J lost 8, with 10 bases in between. CDR1 is LNHNV and CDR2 is YYDKDF in the germline V gene (reference sequence). This CDR3 is 13 amino acids long. The DNA of the CDR3 is TGTGCCACCAGCAGAGATTTTCGCGGGGGCTACACCTTC. It is translated as CATSRDFRGGYTF.

V and J are TRBV19 and TRBJ1-1; D might be TRBD1 (6 bases). The CDR3 is made up of 13 amino acids. The germline gives CDR1 LNHDA, CDR2 SQIVND (reference sequence). Trimming took 1 base from V and 11 from J, leaving 14 bases between them. The CDR3 loop is CASSIGAGDKAFF. The DNA of the CDR3 is TGTGCCAGTAGTATAGGGGCGGGGGACAAGGCTTTCTTT.

The chain links TRBV12-3 or TRBV12-4 to TRBJ1-2; no definite D call. The length of the CDR3 is 13 residues. With 2 bases removed from V and 4 bases from J, the gap between germline ends came to 8 bases. The CDR3 DNA reads as TGTGCCAGCAGTTTATTAGGAGTCTATGGCTACACCTTC. This sequence encodes CASSLLGVYGYTF.

V and J are TRBV14 and TRBJ2-1; weak D call: TRBD1 (6 bases). V lost 2 bases and J 1 base, leaving 18 bases between the germline ends. Per germline, CDR1 SGHDN and CDR2 FVKESK. This CDR3 has 18 residues. In DNA, the CDR3 is TGTGCCAGCAGCCAAACTAAGGGGACACCCTTATCCTACAATGAGCAGTTCTTC. This gives the protein CASSQTKGTPLSYNEQFF.

The J gene is TRBJ2-5, the V gene TRBV25-1, with D tentatively TRBD1 (7 bases). CDR3 length: 16 residues. CDR1 and CDR2 (germline): MGHDK, SYGVNS. Trimming shortened V by 3 bases and J by 5 bases, and 19 bases separated the two germline ends. CDR3 nucleotides: TGTGCCAGCAGTGACCCCGCAGGGGGGACCAAGGAGACCCAGTACTTC. This codes for CASSDPAGGTKETQYF.

The rearrangement joins TRBV4-2 to TRBJ2-2; 7 positions agree with TRBD2. CDR3 length: 19 amino acids. V dropped 3 bases and J dropped 1; count of bases not matched to a gene: 14. In germline, CDR1 is LGHNA, CDR2 YNFKEQ. The CDR3 DNA is TGTGCCAGCAGCCAGGGGGGGAGGTTAGCCTTATGGAACACCGGGGAGCTGTTTTTT. Translated, it gives CASSQGGRLALWNTGELFF.